This T cell receptor (beta chain) came from a study of CXCR3-negative and CXCR3-positive naive CD8 T cells. The study's findings and limits: High diversity, comparable across both naive subsets, contrasted with much lower diversity in memory CD8+ cells. Once cells were cryopreserved, CXCR3 expression went down partly, and most assays used fresh PBMCs. Naive cells with CXCR3 showed TRB CDR3s that were more hydrophobic than those in CXCR3-negative naive cells.

Concerning this clonotype: Its antigen is as yet unknown.

The method, 5' RACE with UMI labels, was used to prepare the TRB cDNA libraries. TCRdb reprocessed the 5' RACE reads, with one entry per CDR3 protein and no DNA. This sample carries 6,400 or so distinct CDR3 sequences, with around 1.6% going to the ten biggest clones. The V gene's germline CDR1 is SNHLY and CDR2 FYNNEI. CDR3 length: 16 amino acids. The source of this sequence is a human donor in good health. Some clones in this sample may be carry-over from other donors' samples. The specimen was naive CXCR3+ CD8+ T cells from blood. Subset: CD45RO-CCR7+CD27+CD95- naive CD8+ T cells expressing CXCR3 (TNR3+). V is TRBV2 and J is TRBJ2-1; there is no DNA to check the TCRdb D call of TRBD2. The CDR3 loop is CASRDGIRESYNEQFF.